These T cell receptor beta chains were read from a single sample in a study of T-cell reconstitution after alpha-beta-depleted transplantation in children. One entry per CDR3 protein results from TCRdb running MiXCR on the PCR reads. The sample lists approximately 150,000 distinct CDR3 sequences, 8.8% occurring once. Sequences were derived from PBMCs, mostly from graft donor cells, sampled 180 days after TCRalphabeta/CD19-depleted stem cell transplant. The receptor source for this set is a female patient under 10 years old who had a stem cell transplant for congenital amegakaryocytic thrombocytopenia, so the T cells may come from the graft donor. Each CDR3 is given with its conserved first and last residue. A D gene is named only where the DNA matches it firmly. Expanded clones get a size class; other rows say once, few or many, or leave the size out.

j_call d_call v_call clone_size cdr3_aa cdr3_nt
TRBJ1-4 . TRBV19 many CASSISRRENEKLFF TGTGCCAGTAGTATTAGCAGGCGGGAAAATGAAAAACTGTTTTTT
TRBJ2-5 . TRBV20-1 many CSAPRSAETQYF TGCAGTGCCCCCCGGTCGGCAGAGACCCAGTACTTC
TRBJ2-3 . TRBV28 many CASSLLFDTQYF TGTGCCAGCAGCCTCTTATTTGATACGCAGTATTTT
TRBJ2-1 TRBD2 TRBV10-3 many CAISESPSGFYNEQFF TGTGCCATCAGTGAGAGTCCTAGCGGATTCTACAATGAGCAGTTCTTC
TRBJ2-5 TRBD1 TRBV20-1 . CSASEGQGVNQETQYF TGCAGTGCTAGCGAGGGACAGGGGGTCAACCAAGAGACCCAGTACTTC
TRBJ2-1 TRBD2 TRBV7-2 large CASSWGVAGGSFDEQFF TGTGCCAGCAGCTGGGGTGTGGCGGGAGGGTCCTTCGATGAGCAGTTCTTC
TRBJ2-6 . TRBV5-1 . CASSPTMLGANVLTF TGCGCCAGCAGCCCCACCATGCTAGGGGCCAACGTCCTGACTTTC
TRBJ2-1 TRBD2 TRBV5-1 many CASSLDVAGGIYEQFF TGCGCCAGCAGCTTGGACGTTGCGGGAGGAATCTATGAGCAGTTCTTC
TRBJ1-1 . TRBV6-2/TRBV6-3 many CASSYSSGETEAFF TGTGCCAGCAGTTACTCGAGCGGGGAAACTGAAGCTTTCTTT
TRBJ1-2 TRBD1 TRBV4-1 many CASSYLGQGAYGYTF TGCGCCAGCAGCTACCTCGGACAGGGGGCCTATGGCTACACCTTC
TRBJ2-1 . TRBV28 few CAREATGGGSLYNEQFF TGTGCCCGGGAGGCTACAGGGGGGGGATCACTTTACAATGAGCAGTTCTTC
TRBJ2-7 . TRBV20-1 many CSVGDATYEQYF TGCAGTGTTGGGGACGCCACCTACGAGCAGTACTTC
TRBJ2-5 . TRBV7-2 . CASSWQHGPQETQYF TGTGCCAGCAGCTGGCAACACGGTCCTCAGGAGACCCAGTACTTC
TRBJ2-6 . TRBV2 many CASSRPSGANVLTF TGTGCCAGCAGCCGCCCGTCTGGGGCCAACGTCCTGACTTTC
TRBJ1-2 . TRBV20-1 few CSSTVINYGYTF TGCAGTTCGACAGTCATTAACTATGGCTACACCTTC
TRBJ2-1 . TRBV27 many CASSSRVSSYNEQFF TGTGCCAGCAGTTCCAGGGTGAGCTCCTACAATGAGCAGTTCTTC
TRBJ2-2 . TRBV5-1 many CASTPLGGGELFF TGCGCCAGCACCCCCTTAGGGGGCGGGGAGCTGTTTTTT
TRBJ2-5 . TRBV18 . CASSPSTGTPGETQYF TGTGCCAGCTCACCATCGACCGGGACACCGGGGGAGACCCAGTACTTC
TRBJ2-1 . TRBV5-4 many CASSLEALASHEQFF TGTGCCAGCAGCTTGGAGGCCCTGGCGAGCCATGAGCAGTTCTTC
TRBJ2-2 . TRBV12-3/TRBV12-4 many CASRQGTNTGELFF TGTGCCAGCAGGCAGGGCACGAACACCGGGGAGCTGTTTTTT
TRBJ2-3 . TRBV12-3/TRBV12-4 . CASSLRGMGTDTQYF TGTGCCAGCAGTTTACGGGGGATGGGCACAGATACGCAGTATTTT
TRBJ1-1 . TRBV5-1 many CASSLDANTEAFF TGCGCCAGCAGCTTGGACGCGAACACTGAAGCTTTCTTT
TRBJ1-6 . TRBV20-1 many CSARVSRTPNSPLHF TGCAGTGCTAGAGTCTCAAGGACCCCTAATTCACCCCTCCACTTT
TRBJ2-1 TRBD1 TRBV18 few CASSPSIDRAVYNEQFF TGTGCCAGCTCACCCTCCATAGACAGGGCGGTATACAATGAGCAGTTCTTC
TRBJ2-5 . TRBV5-1 many CASSLELAQETQYF TGCGCCAGCAGCTTGGAACTAGCCCAAGAGACCCAGTACTTC
TRBJ2-1 . TRBV7-8 . CASRIWGYNEQFF TGTGCCAGCAGGATATGGGGGTACAATGAGCAGTTCTTC
TRBJ1-4 . TRBV12-3/TRBV12-4 many CASSSTDGDEKLFF TGTGCCAGCAGTTCGACAGACGGAGATGAAAAACTGTTTTTT
TRBJ2-1 . TRBV20-1 many CSAIKGGQRNNEQFF TGCAGTGCCATTAAGGGGGGACAGAGAAACAATGAGCAGTTCTTC
TRBJ2-5 . TRBV11-2 many CASSLSTVGTQYF TGTGCCAGCAGCCTATCAACAGTGGGGACCCAGTACTTC
TRBJ2-1 TRBD2 TRBV18 few CASSPRLAGTTSVYNEQFF TGTGCCAGCTCACCACGACTAGCGGGGACCACCAGTGTTTACAATGAGCAGTTCTTC
TRBJ2-1 TRBD2 TRBV5-1 many CASSWGTSGGISLEQFF TGCGCCAGCAGCTGGGGGACTAGCGGGGGTATTAGCTTGGAGCAGTTCTTC
TRBJ2-2 . TRBV20-1 . CSAKTPQNTGELFF TGCAGTGCTAAGACCCCCCAGAACACCGGGGAGCTGTTTTTT
TRBJ2-7 . TRBV5-1 . CASSTGLLFYEQYF TGCGCCAGCAGCACCGGTCTCTTATTCTACGAGCAGTACTTC
TRBJ1-6 . TRBV11-2 many CASSLTEPNSPLHF TGTGCCAGCAGCTTAACCGAACCTAATTCACCCCTCCACTTT
TRBJ2-3 TRBD2 TRBV29-1 medium-sized CSVGRLAVGTTQYF TGCAGCGTTGGCCGACTAGCGGTAGGGACCACGCAGTATTTT
TRBJ2-3 . TRBV7-2 many CASSLSSGIPTDTQYF TGTGCCAGCAGCTTATCTTCAGGGATCCCCACAGATACGCAGTATTTT
TRBJ1-6 . TRBV19 . CASSVQGTANSPLHF TGTGCCAGTAGTGTACAGGGTACGGCCAATTCACCCCTCCACTTT
TRBJ1-5 . TRBV7-9 . CASSLGGWNQPQHF TGTGCCAGCAGCTTAGGGGGGTGGAATCAGCCCCAGCATTTT
TRBJ2-6 . TRBV3-1 many CASSLRGPSGANVLTF TGTGCCAGCAGCCTAAGGGGTCCCTCTGGGGCCAACGTCCTGACTTTC
TRBJ2-1 TRBD2 TRBV29-1 many CSVSLAGGPNEQFF TGCAGCGTGTCACTAGCGGGAGGGCCCAATGAGCAGTTCTTC
TRBJ2-5 . TRBV6-2/TRBV6-3 . CASSYPYVPQYF TGTGCCAGCAGTTACCCCTACGTGCCCCAGTACTTC
TRBJ1-2 TRBD1 TRBV10-3 many CAISEMTGTNYGYTF TGTGCCATCAGTGAGATGACAGGGACTAACTATGGCTACACCTTC
TRBJ2-1 . TRBV12-3/TRBV12-4 . CTLRSTTLDGPTNNEQFF TGTACCCTCAGGAGCACAACTTTAGACGGACCGACGAACAATGAGCAGTTCTTC
TRBJ2-6 . TRBV12-3/TRBV12-4 few CASSMYSNSGANVLTF TGTGCCAGCAGTATGTACAGCAACTCTGGGGCCAACGTCCTGACTTTC
TRBJ1-2 . TRBV7-9 few CASSLNQGMSYGYTF TGTGCCAGCAGCCTCAATCAAGGGATGAGCTATGGCTACACCTTC
TRBJ2-2 . TRBV5-6 few CASFSRGNGELFF TGTGCCAGCTTCTCGAGGGGGAACGGGGAGCTGTTTTTT